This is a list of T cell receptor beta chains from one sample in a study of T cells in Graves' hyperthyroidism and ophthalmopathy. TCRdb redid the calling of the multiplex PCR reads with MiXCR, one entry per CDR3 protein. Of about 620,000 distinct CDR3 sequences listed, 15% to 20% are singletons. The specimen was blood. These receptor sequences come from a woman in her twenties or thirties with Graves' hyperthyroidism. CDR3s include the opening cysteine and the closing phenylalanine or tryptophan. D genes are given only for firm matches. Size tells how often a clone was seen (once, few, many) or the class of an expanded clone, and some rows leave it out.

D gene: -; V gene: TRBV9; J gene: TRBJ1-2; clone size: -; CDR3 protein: CASSTMNGAQGYTF; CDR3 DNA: TGTGCCAGCAGCACCATGAATGGGGCCCAAGGCTACACCTTC
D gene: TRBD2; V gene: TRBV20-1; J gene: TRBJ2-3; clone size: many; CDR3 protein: CSARDLGSGTEDTQYF; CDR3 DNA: TGCAGTGCTAGAGATTTGGGAAGCGGGACGGAAGATACGCAGTATTTT
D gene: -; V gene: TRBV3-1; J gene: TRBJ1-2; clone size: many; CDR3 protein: CASTPKLQGESGYTF; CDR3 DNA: TGTGCCAGCACTCCAAAACTACAGGGAGAAAGTGGCTACACCTTC
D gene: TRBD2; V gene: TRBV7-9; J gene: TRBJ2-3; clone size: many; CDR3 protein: CASAGGDTDTQYF; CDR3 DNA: TGTGCCAGCGCTGGGGGGGACACAGATACGCAGTATTTT
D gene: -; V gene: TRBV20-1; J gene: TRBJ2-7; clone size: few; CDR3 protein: CSARDFTSSEQYF; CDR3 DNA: TGCAGTGCTAGAGATTTCACAAGTTCCGAGCAGTACTTC
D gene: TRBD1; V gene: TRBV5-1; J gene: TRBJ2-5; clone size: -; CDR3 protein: CASSLGTGGRETQYF; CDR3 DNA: TGCGCCAGCAGCTTGGGGACAGGGGGCAGAGAGACCCAGTACTTC
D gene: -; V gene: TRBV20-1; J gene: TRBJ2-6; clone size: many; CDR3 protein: CSARSHGGSGANVLTF; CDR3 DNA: TGCAGTGCTAGATCCCACGGCGGCTCTGGGGCCAACGTCCTGACTTTC
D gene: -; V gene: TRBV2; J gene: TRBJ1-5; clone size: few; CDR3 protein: CASSPAPGRDQPQHF; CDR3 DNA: TGTGCCAGCAGCCCCGCACCGGGTAGGGATCAGCCCCAGCATTTT
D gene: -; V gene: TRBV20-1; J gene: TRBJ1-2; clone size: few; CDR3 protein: CSARGTAQNYGYTF; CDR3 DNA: TGCAGTGCTAGAGGGACCGCCCAGAACTATGGCTACACCTTC
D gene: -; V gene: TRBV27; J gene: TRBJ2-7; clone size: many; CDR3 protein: CASSSPRTLSYEQYF; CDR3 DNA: TGTGCCAGCAGCTCCCCCAGGACGTTATCCTACGAGCAGTACTTC
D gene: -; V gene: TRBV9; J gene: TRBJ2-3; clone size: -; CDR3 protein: CASSARSGGIRADTQYF; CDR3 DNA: TGTGCCAGCAGCGCCCGCTCGGGCGGGATTAGGGCAGATACGCAGTATTTT
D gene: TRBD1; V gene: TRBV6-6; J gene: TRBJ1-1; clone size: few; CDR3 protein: CASSYLGTGNTEAFF; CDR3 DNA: TGTGCCAGCAGTTACCTCGGGACAGGGAACACTGAAGCTTTCTTT
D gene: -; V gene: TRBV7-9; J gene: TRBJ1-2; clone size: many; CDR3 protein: CASSLGQLNYGYTF; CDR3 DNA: TGTGCCAGCAGCTTAGGCCAGCTCAACTATGGCTACACCTTC
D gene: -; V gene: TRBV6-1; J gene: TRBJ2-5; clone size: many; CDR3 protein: CASTELGGQETQYF; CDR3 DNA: TGTGCCAGCACTGAACTGGGTGGTCAAGAGACCCAGTACTTC
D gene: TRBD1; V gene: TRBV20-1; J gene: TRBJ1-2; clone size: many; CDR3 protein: CSATYQGADGYTF; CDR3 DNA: TGCAGTGCGACGTATCAGGGGGCCGATGGCTACACCTTC
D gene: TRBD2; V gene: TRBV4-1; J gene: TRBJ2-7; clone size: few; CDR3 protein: CASSQPTSGRSYEQYF; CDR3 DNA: TGCGCCAGCAGCCAACCAACTAGCGGGAGGTCCTACGAGCAGTACTTC
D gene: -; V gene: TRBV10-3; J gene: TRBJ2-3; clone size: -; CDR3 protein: CASSYSGRGRTDTQYF; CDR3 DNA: TGTGCCAGCAGTTACTCAGGAAGGGGTAGAACAGATACGCAGTATTTT
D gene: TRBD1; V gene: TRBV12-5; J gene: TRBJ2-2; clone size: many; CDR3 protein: CASGIQGAGTGELFF; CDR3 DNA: TGTGCTAGTGGTATACAGGGGGCGGGAACCGGGGAGCTGTTTTTT
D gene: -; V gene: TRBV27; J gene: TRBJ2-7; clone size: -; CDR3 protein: CASSYTQENGQYF; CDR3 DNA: TGTGCCAGCAGTTACACACAGGAAAACGGGCAGTACTTC
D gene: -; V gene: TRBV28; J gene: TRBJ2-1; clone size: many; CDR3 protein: CASSLIWALGNEQFF; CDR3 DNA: TGTGCCAGCAGTTTAATTTGGGCCCTAGGAAATGAGCAGTTCTTC
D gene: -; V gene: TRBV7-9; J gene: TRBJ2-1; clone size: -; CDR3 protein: CASSLESSETLGRQFF; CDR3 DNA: TGTGCCAGCAGCTTAGAATCTAGCGAAACCCTAGGGCGGCAGTTCTTC
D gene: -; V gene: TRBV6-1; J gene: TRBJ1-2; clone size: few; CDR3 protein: CASSPARDLSGYTF; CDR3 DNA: TGTGCCAGCAGTCCGGCCAGGGATCTTTCTGGCTACACCTTC
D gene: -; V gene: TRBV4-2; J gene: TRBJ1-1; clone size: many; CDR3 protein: CASSQIRGLETRTEAFF; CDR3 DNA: TGTGCCAGCAGCCAAATAAGGGGCCTTGAGACGCGAACTGAAGCTTTCTTT
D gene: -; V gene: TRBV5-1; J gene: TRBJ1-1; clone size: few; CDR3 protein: CASSSRTDLSTEAFF; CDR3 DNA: TGCGCCAGCAGCTCCCGGACAGATTTGAGCACTGAAGCTTTCTTT
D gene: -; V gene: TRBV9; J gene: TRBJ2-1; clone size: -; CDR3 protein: CASSVAVEGSNEQFF; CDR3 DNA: TGTGCCAGCAGCGTAGCGGTGGAGGGGAGTAATGAGCAGTTCTTC
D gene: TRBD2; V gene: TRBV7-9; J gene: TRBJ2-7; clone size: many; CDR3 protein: CASSLPGLTSYEQYF; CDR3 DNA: TGTGCCAGCAGCTTACCGGGACTAACCTCCTACGAGCAGTACTTC
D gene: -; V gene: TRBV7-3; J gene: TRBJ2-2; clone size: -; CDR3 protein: CASSPWTVAGELFF; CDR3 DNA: TGTGCCAGCAGCCCGTGGACAGTGGCCGGGGAGCTGTTTTTT
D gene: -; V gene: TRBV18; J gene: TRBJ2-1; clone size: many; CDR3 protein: CASSPGGLTYNEQFF; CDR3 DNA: TGTGCCAGCTCACCCGGGGGGCTGACCTACAATGAGCAGTTCTTC
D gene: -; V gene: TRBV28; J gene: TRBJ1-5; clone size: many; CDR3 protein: CASSSLTGSNQPQHF; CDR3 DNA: TGTGCCAGCAGTTCCCTGACAGGTAGCAATCAGCCCCAGCATTTT
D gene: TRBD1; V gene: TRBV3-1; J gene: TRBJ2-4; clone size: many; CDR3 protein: CASSQTGGGHIQYF; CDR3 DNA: TGTGCCAGCAGCCAGACAGGGGGGGGCCACATTCAGTACTTC
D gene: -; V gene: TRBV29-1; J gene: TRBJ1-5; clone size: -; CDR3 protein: CSALGGGQNQPQHF; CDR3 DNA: TGCAGCGCCTTGGGGGGCGGACAGAATCAGCCCCAGCATTTT
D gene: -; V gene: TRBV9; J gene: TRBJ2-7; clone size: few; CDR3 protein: CASSVSETSYEQYF; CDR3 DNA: TGTGCCAGCAGCGTATCGGAAACCTCCTACGAGCAGTACTTC